The following is a T cell receptor (beta chain) sequence with its context. Its target is not known. Human HSPCs were combined with MS5 stroma expressing human DLL1. Organoids were seeded with FACS-purified CD34+CD3- stem and progenitor cells depleted of residual T cells. Sorted CD3+TCRalphabeta+CD8 single positive cells from organoids and thymus were used for RNA. V was trimmed by 3 bases and J by 6 bases, leaving 17 bases between them. The CDR3 consists of 15 residues. Germline-derived CDR1 and CDR2 are LGHNA and YSLEER. The data are from a study of T cells generated in artificial thymic organoids. General study points: In organoid-derived T cells, V gene usage was not skewed. TCR diversity of organoid-derived CD8 single positive cells matched thymic and naive blood cells.

TCRalpha and TCRbeta libraries were amplified separately by semi-nested PCR with TRAC or TRBC reverse primers. Between 3.5 and 500 ng total RNA went into cDNA synthesis. TCRdb reprocessed the 5' RACE reads via MiXCR and lists one record per CDR3 protein. The sample contains fewer than 5,500 distinct CDR3 sequences, less than 30% of which appear only once. V and J are TRBV4-3 and TRBJ1-1; D gene ambiguous. The sequence was obtained from a human donor who gave cord blood stem cells for thymic organoid culture, a cardiac surgery patient who gave postnatal thymus, or a blood donor (not recorded which). The specimen was naive CD8+ T cells grown in artificial thymic organoids from cord blood stem and progenitor cells. Subset specified: CD3+TCRalphabeta+CD8SP T cells; for blood, CD45RO-CCR7+ naive CD8+ T cells. The CDR3 nucleotides read TGCGCCAGCAGCCAGATCGCCCCCTGTCTGGCTGAAGCTTTCTTT. Amino acids: CASSQIAPCLAEAFF.